A single sample is the source of the 24 T cell receptor beta chains below, sequenced in a study of T cells after yellow fever vaccination. TCRdb reprocessed the 5' RACE reads with MiXCR, giving one entry per CDR3 protein. Here the sample spans about 260,000 distinct CDR3 sequences, 10% to 15% being singletons. The sample in question was CD4+ T cells sorted from PBMCs, obtained 45 days after the yellow fever booster vaccination. These TCRs come from a man aged 25 to 45 who received the YFV17D yellow fever vaccine.

This clonotype has only a few counts. The rearrangement uses TRBV5-5 and TRBJ2-5; possibly TRBD2 for D (6 bases). This CDR3 comprises 15 residues. Trimming cost V 6 bases and J 5 bases, with 20 bases left between them. Germline CDR1 reads SGHKS; CDR2 reads YYEKEE (reference sequence). The CDR3 region has the DNA TGTGCCAGCAAACCATTGGACGGGGAGGAGGAGACCCAGTACTTC. Its protein is CASKPLDGEEETQYF.

In its sample, this clonotype was seen a few times. As DNA, the CDR3 is TGTGCCAGCAGCTACCGAGGGGTGGGGCAGTACTTC. The encoded protein is CASSYRGVGQYF. The chain is built from TRBV7-2 and TRBJ2-7; D may be TRBD1 or TRBD2 (5 bases each). In germline, CDR1 is SGHTA, CDR2 FQGNSA. V was trimmed by 4 bases and J by 9 bases, leaving 13 bases between them. The CDR3 contains 12 residues.

The chain couples TRBV5-1 to TRBJ2-1, with a weak D call TRBD2 (6 bases). The V end lost 0 bases, the J end lost 7 bases, and 11 bases lay between the germline ends. CDR1 is SGHRS, CDR2 YFSETQ, per germline. The CDR3 spans 14 residues. CDR3 sequence reads: CASSLGGTLNEQFF. For the CDR3, the DNA is TGCGCCAGCAGCTTGGGTGGGACTCTGAATGAGCAGTTCTTC.

The table lists this clonotype with a few counts. The chain recombines TRBV7-8 with TRBJ2-2; D perhaps matches TRBD2 (5 bases). In germline, CDR1 is SGHVS, CDR2 FQNEAQ. This CDR3 has 16 amino acids. V was clipped by 1 base and J by 1 base, with 10 bases between them. CDR3 bases: TGTGCCAGCAGCTTAGAACTAGTCGGGAACACCGGGGAGCTGTTTTTT. This gives the protein CASSLELVGNTGELFF.

This chain links TRBV6-5 with TRBJ1-1; tentative D call: TRBD1 (5 bases). The CDR3 runs to 15 residues. Trimming shortened V by 4 bases and J by 1 base, and 13 bases separated the two germline ends. The germline CDR1 and CDR2 sequences are MNHEY and SVGAGI. CDR3 DNA sequence: TGTGCCAGCAGTTGGAGACAGACTCAGAACACTGAAGCTTTCTTT. As protein: CASSWRQTQNTEAFF.

This clonotype was found many times. CDR3 in amino acids: CSVVGSGRRADTQYF. CDR3 bases: TGCAGCGTTGTCGGTAGCGGGAGAAGAGCGGATACGCAGTATTTT. This chain joins TRBV29-1 and TRBJ2-3, with 9 positions matching TRBD2. The CDR3 spans 15 residues. After removal of 4 bases from V and 6 bases from J, the junction contained 11 bases not matched to a gene. Germline V gene data show CDR1 as SQVTM and CDR2 as ANQGSEA.

The V call is TRBV4-3, the J call TRBJ1-2, with no clear D. CDR1 and CDR2 from the germline V gene are LGHNA and YSLEER. Between the trimmed V and J ends, which lost 0 bases and 4 bases, there was a span of 9 bases. The CDR3 is made up of 14 amino acids. CDR3 loop: CASSQDGGPYGYTF. The CDR3 nucleotides are TGCGCCAGCAGCCAAGATGGAGGCCCCTATGGCTACACCTTC.

The chain carries TRBV20-1 and TRBJ2-1; the D gene could be TRBD1 or TRBD2 (5 bases each). Trimming removed 3 bases at V and 1 base at J, with 13 bases between. The CDR3 totals 15 residues. Germline lookup yields CDR1 DFQATT and CDR2 SNEGSKA (reference sequence). The CDR3 region is CSASTVGGSYNEQFF. The CDR3 DNA sequence: TGCAGTGCTAGCACGGTTGGGGGTTCCTACAATGAGCAGTTCTTC.

This clonotype was counted between two and nine times. The genes are TRBV9 and TRBJ2-1; 7 bases fit TRBD2. Germline CDR1 and CDR2: SGDLS and YYNGEE. After removal of 0 bases from V and 2 bases from J, the junction contained 2 bases not matched to a gene. The CDR3 runs 15 residues. CDR3 protein: CASSVEGLAYNEQFF. In DNA, the CDR3 is TGTGCCAGCAGCGTAGAAGGACTAGCCTACAATGAGCAGTTCTTC. The complete variable domain, with remaining parts taken from reference TRBV9 and TRBJ2-1, reads DSGVTQTPKHLITATGQRVTLRCSPRSGDLSVYWYQQSLDQGLQFLIQYYNGEERAKGNILERFSAQQFPDLHSELNLSSLELGDSALYFCASSVEGLAYNEQFFGPGTRLTVL.

The CDR3 DNA follows: TGTGCCAGCAGTTTGGAGGGGGCTCGACAAGAGACCCAGTACTTC. Amino acid sequence: CASSLEGARQETQYF. The chain couples TRBV12-3 or TRBV12-4 to TRBJ2-5; perhaps TRBD1 as D (7 bases). The CDR3 loop spans 15 amino acids. Trimming removed 3 bases from V and 2 bases from J, with 13 bases in between.

This clonotype was seen a few times. The genes are TRBV12-3 or TRBV12-4 and TRBJ1-1, with D hard to call. V lost 7 bases to trimming and J lost 6 bases, with 12 bases between them. The CDR3 runs to 12 residues. The CDR3 here is CASNGLQAEAFF. CDR3 nucleotides: TGTGCCAGCAACGGCCTTCAGGCTGAAGCTTTCTTT.

The sample holds one count of this clonotype. The gene calls are TRBV5-1 and TRBJ2-3; TRBD2 matches 9 bases. The V gene end was trimmed by 4 bases and the J gene end by 6 bases; junction bases not matched to a gene: 6. Per germline, CDR1 SGHRS and CDR2 YFSETQ. CDR3 size: 14 residues. CDR3 sequence (DNA): TGCGCCAGCAGCGCCCGGACTAGCGTGGATACGCAGTATTTT. Translated: CASSARTSVDTQYF.

The chain carries TRBV20-1 and TRBJ1-3; D uncertain. Trimming pared 4 bases from V and 0 bases from J, leaving 7 bases between. The CDR3 length is 13 residues. The V gene's germline CDR1 is DFQATT and CDR2 SNEGSKA (reference sequence). In nucleotides, the CDR3 is TGCAGTGCTATACGGGACTCTGGAAACACCATATATTTT. Protein product: CSAIRDSGNTIYF.

This clonotype was observed a few times. The chain recombines TRBV5-6 with TRBJ1-2; the D gene is possibly TRBD1 (5 bases). V was pared by 6 bases and J by 4 bases, with 16 bases between. The CDR3 contains 14 residues. CDR1 is SGHDT, CDR2 YYEEEE, per germline. CDR3 region: CASNRNIQGYGYTF. The CDR3 DNA is TGTGCCAGCAACCGAAATATCCAGGGCTATGGCTACACCTTC.

This clonotype was counted only a few times. The rearrangement joins TRBV20-1 to TRBJ2-3; D may be TRBD1 (6 bases). Trimming took off 6 bases at V and 2 bases at J, with 12 bases between the two ends. The CDR3 is 13 amino acids. Germline V gene lookup returns CDR1 DFQATT and CDR2 SNEGSKA (reference sequence). In DNA, the CDR3 is TGCAGTGCGGAGGACAGAACCACAGATACGCAGTATTTT. Translation: CSAEDRTTDTQYF.

This clonotype was picked up a small number of times. The V call is TRBV20-1, the J call TRBJ2-1; D gene uncertain. CDR1 is DFQATT, CDR2 SNEGSKA, per germline (reference sequence). Trimming took 0 bases from V and 0 from J, leaving 6 bases between them. CDR3 length equals 14 residues. The CDR3 loop is CSARDHGSYNEQFF. For the CDR3, the DNA is TGCAGTGCTAGAGATCATGGCTCCTACAATGAGCAGTTCTTC.

This chain uses TRBV7-2 with TRBJ2-7, with D unclear. The CDR3 consists of 14 residues. Germline V gene lookup returns CDR1 SGHTA and CDR2 FQGNSA. The germline V and J ends were trimmed by 5 bases and 7 bases, with 18 bases remaining between them. The CDR3 bases are TGTGCCAGCAGCCTATTCGCCCTCAAGGGTGAGCAGTACTTC. It yields the protein CASSLFALKGEQYF.

V usage is TRBV11-2 and J usage is TRBJ2-6; 12 positions agree with TRBD1. CDR1 is SGHAT and CDR2 is FQNNGV in the germline V gene. Losses at the gene ends were 4 bases for V and 3 bases for J; bases not matched to a gene: 10. The CDR3 runs 19 residues. CDR3: CASSSPTGTGGFGANVLTF. CDR3 bases: TGTGCCAGCAGCTCACCGACCGGGACAGGGGGCTTTGGGGCCAACGTCCTGACTTTC.

This clonotype has only a few counts. The chain combines TRBV7-2 with TRBJ2-1; 7 bases fit TRBD2. Germline lookup yields CDR1 SGHTA and CDR2 FQGNSA. The junction had 6 bases not matched to a gene; V was cut back by 3 bases and J by 7 bases. The CDR3 runs to 14 residues. As DNA, the CDR3 is TGTGCCAGCAGCTTGGGGGGGTTTTGGAATGAGCAGTTCTTC. It specifies CASSLGGFWNEQFF.

A few counts support this clonotype. The chain couples TRBV3-1 to TRBJ2-7; D is ambiguous. CDR3 length: 13 amino acids. From germline, CDR1 is LGHDT and CDR2 YNNKEL (reference sequence). Trimming cost V 0 bases and J 6 bases, with 9 bases left between them. This CDR3 is CASSQDPAPEQYF. The CDR3 DNA follows: TGTGCCAGCAGCCAAGATCCTGCTCCCGAGCAGTACTTC.

This clonotype has at least ten counts. The chain employs TRBV12-3 or TRBV12-4 and TRBJ2-4; D uncertain. V was trimmed by 1 base and J by 0 bases, leaving 7 bases between them. The CDR3 consists of 15 residues. The CDR3 nucleotides are TGTGCCAGCAGTTTAGGGCTCGTAGCCAAAAACATTCAGTACTTC. Protein: CASSLGLVAKNIQYF.

V and J are TRBV20-1 and TRBJ2-7; 10 bases are a match to TRBD1. Germline trimming cut 5 bases from V and 3 bases from J; bases unmatched to any gene: 4. Germline V lookup: CDR1 DFQATT, CDR2 SNEGSKA (reference sequence). CDR3 length: 13 residues. CDR3: CSADRDRGYEQYF. The CDR3 region has the DNA TGCAGTGCTGACCGGGACAGGGGCTACGAGCAGTACTTC.

V and J are TRBV20-1 and TRBJ1-5; 9 nucleotides line up with TRBD1. This CDR3 contains 17 residues. Germline-derived CDR1 and CDR2 are DFQATT and SNEGSKA (reference sequence). The J segment lost 0 bases and the V segment lost 5 bases, leaving 11 bases of the junction unmatched. The CDR3 protein is CSAEGLQGAGSNQPQHF. CDR3 nucleotide sequence: TGCAGTGCTGAGGGCCTACAGGGGGCGGGTAGCAATCAGCCCCAGCATTTT.

This clonotype was picked up many times. The V and J genes are TRBV20-1 and TRBJ2-7; no definite D call. Germline CDR1 and CDR2: DFQATT and SNEGSKA (reference sequence). The V and J ends lost 6 bases and 4 bases respectively, with 22 bases between them. This CDR3 region has 15 residues. CDR3 region: CSAKPPGLGRYEQYF. In DNA form, the CDR3 reads TGCAGTGCGAAACCGCCCGGTTTGGGCAGGTACGAGCAGTACTTC.